The 20 T cell receptor beta chains listed next were all sequenced from one sample in a study of monozygotic twins with inflammatory bowel disease. TCRdb reprocessed the 5' RACE reads and keeps a single row for each CDR3 protein, giving no DNA. The table lists some 330,000 distinct CDR3 sequences, with about 5% in the top ten. The sequencing sample was made of blood. The source is a human donor with ulcerative colitis or Crohn's disease, or a healthy co-twin of an affected twin (not recorded which).

CDR3 loop: CAIRDPSGGYNEQFF. The rearrangement uses TRBV10-3 and TRBJ2-1; the TCRdb call, TRBD2, lacks DNA for checking. This CDR3 is built from 15 residues. Germline V gene lookup returns CDR1 ENHRY and CDR2 SYGVKD.

This rearrangement joins TRBV7-6 to TRBJ2-7; TCRdb's assignment of TRBD1 cannot be checked, as there is no DNA. Germline-derived CDR1 and CDR2 are SGHVS and FNYEAQ. The CDR3 consists of 14 residues. This chain's CDR3 is CASSSYRASGGQYF.

The chain joins TRBV12-3 or TRBV12-4 to TRBJ2-7. This CDR3 region has 14 residues. This chain's CDR3 is CASSFAGPSYEQYF.

This chain connects TRBV6-5 to TRBJ1-6; the D call from TCRdb, TRBD1, cannot be confirmed without DNA. The CDR3 is 16 amino acids. In germline, CDR1 is MNHEY, CDR2 SVGAGI. The CDR3 region is CASSYDSSLLNSPLHF.

V is TRBV6-1 and J is TRBJ1-4; TCRdb names TRBD1, which stays unverified in the absence of DNA. This CDR3 has 15 amino acids. Looked up from germline, CDR1 is MNHNS and CDR2 is SASEGT. CDR3 protein: CASRLPGSREEKLFF.

J is TRBJ1-2 and V is TRBV5-4; TCRdb names TRBD1, which stays unverified in the absence of DNA. The CDR3 has 15 residues. The germline V gene encodes CDR1 SGHNT and CDR2 YYREEE (reference sequence). CDR3 sequence reads: CASSTLQGSNPGYTF.

The CDR3 sequence is CATSSRNREDGTQYF. V is TRBV15 and J is TRBJ2-3; TCRdb indicates TRBD1, and absent DNA this call remains unverified. This CDR3 comprises 15 residues. Germline V gene lookup returns CDR1 LNHNV and CDR2 YYDKDF (reference sequence).

The chain joins TRBV15 to TRBJ1-5; there is no DNA to check the TCRdb D call of TRBD1. The CDR3 is made up of 16 amino acids. Germline V gives CDR1 LNHNV, CDR2 YYDKDF (reference sequence). The CDR3 sequence: CATSPATAYSNQPQHF.

This chain uses TRBV6-2 or TRBV6-3 with TRBJ1-1; TCRdb's assignment of TRBD1 cannot be checked, as there is no DNA. The CDR3 consists of 16 residues. CDR1 is MNHEY, CDR2 SVGEGT, per germline. The CDR3 protein is CASSYSFGTGDTEAFF.

This chain links TRBV5-1 with TRBJ1-1; with no DNA, the TCRdb D assignment of TRBD1 cannot be verified. Germline assignment: CDR1 SGHRS and CDR2 YFSETQ. The CDR3 extends over 16 amino acids. Here the CDR3 reads CASSLRSTGMGTEAFF.

The gene calls are TRBV12-3 or TRBV12-4 and TRBJ2-7. The CDR3 spans 12 residues. The CDR3 spells CASSPTMLEQYF.

This chain uses TRBV14 with TRBJ2-7; the TRBD1 assignment by TCRdb is unverifiable without DNA. Germline CDR1 reads SGHDN; CDR2 reads FVKESK. This CDR3 has 13 residues. CDR3 in amino acids: CASTGTGRYEQYF.

The J gene is TRBJ2-1, the V gene TRBV28; TCRdb returns TRBD1, unconfirmable since there is no DNA. CDR1 and CDR2 (germline): MDHEN, SYDVKM. The CDR3 consists of 14 residues. CDR3 protein: CASRGAVDYNEQFF.

The chain recombines TRBV28 with TRBJ1-2; TCRdb lists TRBD1, though no DNA is available to test this call. Germline assignment: CDR1 MDHEN and CDR2 SYDVKM. CDR3 size: 12 residues. The CDR3 here is CASRETGNGYTF.

The chain has TRBV6-2 or TRBV6-3 and TRBJ1-1; TCRdb outputs TRBD1, but without DNA this stays unchecked. The CDR3 covers 14 residues. Germline V lookup: CDR1 MNHEY, CDR2 SVGEGT. CDR3 amino acids: CASSYRDRGFEAFF.

The rearrangement uses TRBV2 and TRBJ1-1; the D gene TCRdb calls, TRBD1, cannot be checked with no DNA. Germline CDR1 SNHLY, CDR2 FYNNEI. This CDR3 has 16 residues. CDR3 residues: CASMVDTTFRTAEAFF.

The V gene is TRBV2, the J gene TRBJ2-1; TCRdb reports TRBD1, a call that lacks DNA to check it against. The CDR3 is 12 residues long. CDR1 is SNHLY and CDR2 is FYNNEI in the germline V gene. The CDR3: CADRQSYNERFF.

The V call is TRBV20-1, the J call TRBJ2-3. In germline, CDR1 is DFQATT, CDR2 SNEGSKA (reference sequence). This CDR3 contains 13 residues. CDR3 residues: CSAGDLGTDTQYF.

V usage is TRBV4-3 and J usage is TRBJ2-7; the TCRdb D gene call, TRBD1, has no DNA to confirm it. This CDR3 is 15 amino acids long. The germline CDR1 and CDR2 sequences are LGHNA and YSLEER. This chain's CDR3 is CASSQVGFGDPEQYF.

CDR3 protein: CAWSPKGSRRNEQFF. The J gene is TRBJ2-1, the V gene TRBV30; TCRdb selects TRBD1, and the lack of DNA leaves this call unchecked. Germline V gene sequence: CDR1 GTSNPN, CDR2 SVGIG (reference sequence). This CDR3 comprises 15 residues.